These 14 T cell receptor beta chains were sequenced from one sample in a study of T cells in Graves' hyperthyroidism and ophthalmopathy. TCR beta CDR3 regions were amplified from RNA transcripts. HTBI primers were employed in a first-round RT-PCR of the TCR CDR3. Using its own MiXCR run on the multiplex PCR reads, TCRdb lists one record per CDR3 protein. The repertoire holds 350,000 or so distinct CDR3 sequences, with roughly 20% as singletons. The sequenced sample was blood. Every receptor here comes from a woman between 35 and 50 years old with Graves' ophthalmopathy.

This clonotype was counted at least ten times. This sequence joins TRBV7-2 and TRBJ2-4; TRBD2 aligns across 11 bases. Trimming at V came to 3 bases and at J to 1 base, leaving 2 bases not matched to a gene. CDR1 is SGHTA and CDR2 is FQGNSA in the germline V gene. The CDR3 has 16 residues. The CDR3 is CASSLTSGMAKNIQYF. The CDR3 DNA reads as TGTGCCAGCAGCTTGACTAGCGGGATGGCCAAAAACATTCAGTACTTC.

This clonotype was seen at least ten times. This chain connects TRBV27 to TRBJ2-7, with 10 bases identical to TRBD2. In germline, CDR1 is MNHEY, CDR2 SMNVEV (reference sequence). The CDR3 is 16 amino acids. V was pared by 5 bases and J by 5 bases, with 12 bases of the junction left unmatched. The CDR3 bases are TGTGCCAGCAGTCCTCGAAAAGCGGGAGGGCTCCACGAGCAGTACTTC. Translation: CASSPRKAGGLHEQYF.

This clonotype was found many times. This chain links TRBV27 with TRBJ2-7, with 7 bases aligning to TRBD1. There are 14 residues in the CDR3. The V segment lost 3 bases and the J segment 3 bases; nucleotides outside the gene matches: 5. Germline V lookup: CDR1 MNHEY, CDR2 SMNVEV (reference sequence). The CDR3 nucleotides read TGTGCCAGCAGTTTCCGGGACAGTCACTACGAGCAGTACTTC. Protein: CASSFRDSHYEQYF.

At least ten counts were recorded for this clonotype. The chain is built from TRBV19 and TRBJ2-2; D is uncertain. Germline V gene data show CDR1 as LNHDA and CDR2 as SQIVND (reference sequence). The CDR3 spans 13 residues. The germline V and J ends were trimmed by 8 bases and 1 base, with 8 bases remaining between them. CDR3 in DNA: TGTGCCAGTCGTTACGGGAACACCGGGGAGCTGTTTTTT. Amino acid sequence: CASRYGNTGELFF.

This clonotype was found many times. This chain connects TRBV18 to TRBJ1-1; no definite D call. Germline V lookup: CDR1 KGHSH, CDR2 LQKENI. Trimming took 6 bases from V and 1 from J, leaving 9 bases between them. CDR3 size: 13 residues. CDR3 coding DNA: TGTGCCAGCTCCCGAGTCCCGAACACTGAAGCTTTCTTT. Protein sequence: CASSRVPNTEAFF. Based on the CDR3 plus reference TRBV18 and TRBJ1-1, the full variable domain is NAGVMQNPRHLVRRRGQEARLRCSPMKGHSHVYWYRQLPEEGLKFMVYLQKENIIDESGMPKERFSAEFPKEGPSILRIQQVVRGDSAAYFCASSRVPNTEAFFGQGTRLTVV.

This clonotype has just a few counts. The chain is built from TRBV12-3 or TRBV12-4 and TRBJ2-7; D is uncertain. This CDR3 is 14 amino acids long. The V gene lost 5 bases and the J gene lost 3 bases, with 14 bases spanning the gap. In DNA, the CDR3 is TGTGCCAGCAGTCGATCCGATAGCCACTACGAGCAGTACTTC. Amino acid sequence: CASSRSDSHYEQYF.

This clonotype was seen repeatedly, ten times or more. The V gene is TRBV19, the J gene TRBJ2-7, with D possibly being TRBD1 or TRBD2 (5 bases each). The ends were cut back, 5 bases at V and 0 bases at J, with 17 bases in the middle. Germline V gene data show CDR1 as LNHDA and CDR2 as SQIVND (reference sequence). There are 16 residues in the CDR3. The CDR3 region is CASSSLGTAISYEQYF. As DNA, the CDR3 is TGTGCCAGTAGTTCCCTAGGGACGGCCATCTCCTACGAGCAGTACTTC.

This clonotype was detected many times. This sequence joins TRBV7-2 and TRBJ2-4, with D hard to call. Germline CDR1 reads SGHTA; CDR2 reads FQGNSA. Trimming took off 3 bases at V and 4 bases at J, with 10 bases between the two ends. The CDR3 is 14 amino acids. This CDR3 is CASSFKGLKNIQYF. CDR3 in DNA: TGTGCCAGCAGCTTTAAGGGCCTTAAAAACATTCAGTACTTC.

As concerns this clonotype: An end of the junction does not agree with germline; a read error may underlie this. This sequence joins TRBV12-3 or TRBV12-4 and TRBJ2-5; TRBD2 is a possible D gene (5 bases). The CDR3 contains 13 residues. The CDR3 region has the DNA TGTGCCAGAAGTTCGGGCGGGTGGGAGACTCAGTACTTC. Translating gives CARSSGGWETQYF.

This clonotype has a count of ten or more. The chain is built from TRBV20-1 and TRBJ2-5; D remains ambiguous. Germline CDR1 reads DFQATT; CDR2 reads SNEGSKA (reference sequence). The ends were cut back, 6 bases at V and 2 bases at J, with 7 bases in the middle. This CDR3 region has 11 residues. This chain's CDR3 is CSALEQETQYF. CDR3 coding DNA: TGCAGTGCGCTCGAGCAAGAGACCCAGTACTTC.

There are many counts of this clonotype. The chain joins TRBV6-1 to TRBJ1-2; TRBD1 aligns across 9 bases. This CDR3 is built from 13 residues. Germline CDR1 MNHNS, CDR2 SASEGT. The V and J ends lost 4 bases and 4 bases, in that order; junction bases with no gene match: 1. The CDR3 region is CASSADRGYGYTF. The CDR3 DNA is TGTGCCAGCAGTGCGGACAGGGGCTATGGCTACACCTTC.

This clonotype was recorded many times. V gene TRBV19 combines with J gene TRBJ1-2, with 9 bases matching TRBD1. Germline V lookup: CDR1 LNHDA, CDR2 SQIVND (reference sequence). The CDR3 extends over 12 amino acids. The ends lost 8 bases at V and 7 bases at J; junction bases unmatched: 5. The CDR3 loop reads CASQQGAGGYTF. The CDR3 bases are TGTGCCAGTCAACAGGGGGCTGGTGGCTACACCTTC.

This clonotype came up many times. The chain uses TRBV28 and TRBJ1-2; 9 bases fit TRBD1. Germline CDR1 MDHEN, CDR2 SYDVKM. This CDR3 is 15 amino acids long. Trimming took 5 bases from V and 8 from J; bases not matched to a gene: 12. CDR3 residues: CASSLPGQGIRGYTF. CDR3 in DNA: TGTGCCAGCAGTCTTCCGGGACAGGGAATTCGGGGCTACACCTTC.

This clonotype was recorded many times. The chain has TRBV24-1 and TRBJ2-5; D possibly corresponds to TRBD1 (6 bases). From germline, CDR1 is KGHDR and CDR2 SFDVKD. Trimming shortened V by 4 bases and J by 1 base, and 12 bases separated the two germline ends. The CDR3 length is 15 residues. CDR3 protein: CATSDPDRFQETQYF. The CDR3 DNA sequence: TGTGCCACCAGTGACCCGGACAGATTCCAAGAGACCCAGTACTTC.